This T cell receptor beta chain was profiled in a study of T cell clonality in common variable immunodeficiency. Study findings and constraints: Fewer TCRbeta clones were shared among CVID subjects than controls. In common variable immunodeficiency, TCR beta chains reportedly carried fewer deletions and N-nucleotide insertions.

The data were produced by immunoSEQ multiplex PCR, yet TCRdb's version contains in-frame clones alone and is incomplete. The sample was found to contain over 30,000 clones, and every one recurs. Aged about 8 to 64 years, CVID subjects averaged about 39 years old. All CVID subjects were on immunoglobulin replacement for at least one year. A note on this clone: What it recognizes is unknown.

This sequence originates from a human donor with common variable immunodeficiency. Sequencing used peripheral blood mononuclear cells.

CDR3 DNA, as far as it was read: TGTGCCTGGAAGCAGGGGGGCTCCTACAATGAG. It encodes CAWKQGGSYNE. The full CDR3 protein reads CAWKQGGSYNEQFF. The V gene is TRBV30, the J gene TRBJ2-1, with TRBD1 as a possible D gene (7 bases). From the germline J gene comes the end of the CDR3, since the read stops 3 residues before it. V was clipped by 4 bases and J by 0 bases, with 10 bases between them. The CDR3 has 14 residues. Germline V CDR1 and CDR2: GTSNPN, SVGIG (reference sequence).